This T cell receptor (beta chain) was obtained from a study of blood T cell repertoires in COVID-19. Study-wide context: The United States, Italy and Spain supplied acute and convalescent COVID-19 samples. T cells, B-cell-depleted T cells, or PBMCs provided the cDNA or gDNA that served as material.

The CDR3 consists of 17 residues. The ends lost 4 bases at V and 0 bases at J; junction bases unmatched: 6. CDR1 and CDR2 (germline): KGHDR, SFDVKD. Per the study methods: Estimation of nucleated cell counts was performed using reference gene primer amplification. Repertoires were generated with immunoSEQ multiplex PCR, while TCRdb's copy carries only in-frame clones and drops some. V and J calls and clone size are as listed in that table; D and trimming were resolved from the DNA. This sample carries 65,000 to 100,000 clones, roughly nine tenths of them seen once, and the ten largest clones take roughly 8.7%.

The TCR originated in a man aged 50 or older with acute or convalescent COVID-19. The sample was peripheral blood. This chain connects TRBV24-1 to TRBJ2-1, with TRBD2 identical over 9 bases. As DNA, the CDR3 is TGTGCCACCAGTGACCCGACTAGCGGCGGCTCCTACAATGAGCAGTTCTTC. It translates to CATSDPTSGGSYNEQFF.